These T cell receptor beta chains were read from a single sample in a study of technical replicates of blood from several donors. Some clones are missing from TCRdb's copy, which holds only in-frame ones; the method was immunoSEQ multiplex PCR. The sample lists 98,000 or so clones; about 96% were seen once. Sequencing input: T cells isolated from PBMCs. The receptors were sampled from a human donor in good health. Each CDR3 is given without its conserved first and last residue. Each record gives: V gene, J gene, CDR3 protein.

V: TRBV11-2; J: TRBJ2-5; CDR3: ASSLEPGQTLGETQY
V: TRBV14; J: TRBJ2-1; CDR3: ASSPPGGLSYNEQF
V: TRBV6-1; J: TRBJ2-1; CDR3: ASNRDEQF
V: TRBV28; J: TRBJ2-5; CDR3: ASYPFQWALKETQY
V: TRBV29-1; J: TRBJ2-7; CDR3: SGGDLLSYEQY
V: TRBV19; J: TRBJ2-5; CDR3: ASSIAGGPRETQY
V: TRBV6-5; J: TRBJ1-6; CDR3: ASSPGQLNSPLH
V: TRBV4-1; J: TRBJ2-7; CDR3: ASSQVLSEQY
V: TRBV5-1; J: TRBJ2-2; CDR3: ASSLIPANTGELF
V: TRBV27; J: TRBJ2-5; CDR3: ASSGTSGQETQY
V: TRBV28; J: TRBJ2-6; CDR3: ASSARLRDRGAGANVLT
V: TRBV18; J: TRBJ1-3; CDR3: ASSPLGSVYENTIY
V: TRBV19; J: TRBJ1-2; CDR3: ASSAGQGYGYT
V: TRBV7-9; J: TRBJ2-7; CDR3: ASSLGPGGSYEQY
V: TRBV19; J: TRBJ1-1; CDR3: ASTMDSPNTEAF
V: TRBV2; J: TRBJ2-1; CDR3: AMLRLAGVNNEQF
V: TRBV5-4; J: TRBJ2-5; CDR3: ASSWGTSGRGETQY